This T cell receptor (beta chain) was documented in a study of Graves' ophthalmopathy and Graves' hyperthyroidism. General study points: Forecasting of ophthalmopathy progression by the model achieved around 71% sensitivity and approximately 72% specificity. Using a 13-signature model, the authors split ophthalmopathy from stable hyperthyroidism, with 87.88% sensitivity and 75% to 82% specificity.

The CDR3 runs 13 residues. Germline CDR1 reads SQVTM; CDR2 reads ANQGSEA. V gave up 7 bases and J gave up 0 bases, with 12 bases separating them. Amplification targeted the TCR beta CDR3 regions, with RNA transcripts as the source material. First-round RT-PCR used HTBI primers; second-round multiplex PCR followed. TCRdb re-called the multiplex PCR reads with MiXCR, one entry per CDR3 protein. This sample has 600,000 to 950,000 distinct CDR3 sequences; roughly two fifths occur once, and the top ten carry 44%. The PBMCs originated from roughly 9.6 ml of fresh peripheral blood. This clonotype was recorded at least ten times. What it binds is not known.

This chain joins TRBV29-1 and TRBJ1-2; possibly TRBD1 for D (5 bases). The sample was peripheral blood. The receptor comes from an adult man with Graves' ophthalmopathy. CDR3 protein: CSAEVTANYGYTF. CDR3 DNA sequence: TGCAGCGCCGAGGTGACAGCTAACTATGGCTACACCTTC.